This T cell receptor (beta chain) was sequenced for a study of cytomegalovirus exposure and HLA in healthy donors. The PCR contained 60 Vbeta and 13 Jbeta primers. TCRdb's table, derived via immunoSEQ multiplex PCR, lists solely in-frame clones and lacks some. The table has roughly 99,000 clones, over 65% seen once. The sequence was collected from a male donor in good health and CMV-seronegative. Material for sequencing was PBMCs.

The CDR3 DNA is TGTGCCAGCAGCTTAGAGGCGGGGTTCTACGAGCAGTACTTC. Protein product: CASSLEAGFYEQYF. V and J are TRBV7-2 and TRBJ2-7, with D possibly TRBD2 on 6 matching bases. Trimming shortened V by 1 base and J by 3 bases, and 10 bases separated the two germline ends. CDR1 SGHTA and CDR2 FQGNSA come from the germline V gene. This CDR3 region has 14 residues.